This TCR beta chain appears in the sequencing data of a study of blood T cell repertoires in COVID-19. The authors' processing: Amplification of reference gene primers was used by the study to estimate nucleated cell counts. TCRdb keeps only in-frame clones here, not all; method: immunoSEQ multiplex PCR. That table supplies the V and J calls and clone size; D and trimming were determined from the DNA. Altogether 470,000 or so clones are present, roughly 91% being singletons, with the ten largest covering approximately 4.5%. The germline V gene has CDR1 KGHDR and CDR2 SFDVKD. Trimming took 2 bases from V and 2 from J, leaving 11 bases between them. The CDR3 extends over 15 amino acids.

This sequence was found in a woman between 25 and 40 years old with acute or convalescent COVID-19. The sequenced material came from peripheral blood. The V and J genes are TRBV24-1 and TRBJ1-2; D perhaps matches TRBD1 (5 bases). CDR3 in amino acids: CATSDSPGGNYGYTF. Written as DNA, the CDR3 is TGTGCCACCAGTGATTCCCCCGGGGGGAACTATGGCTACACCTTC.